Listed here are 20 T cell receptor beta chains from one sample, sequenced in a study of somatic mutations in cytotoxic T cells in rheumatoid arthritis (dated by TCRdb to 2017 to 2019). Preparation of the library involved the immunoSEQ multiplex PCR assay. What TCRdb holds here is the immuneACCESS table cut down to in-frame rearrangements. Part of the clones is not present; checked against another copy, under half of the missing clones reflect an unresolved V gene, and the others are unexplained. This sample gives 9,900 or so clones in total; 70% to 90% of them show up just once. 6.5% to 8% of the sample is taken by the ten largest. Sequencing input: CD8+ T cells sorted from blood. All receptors come from an adult with rheumatoid arthritis.

V usage is TRBV5-5 and J usage is TRBJ2-7, with D perhaps given as TRBD1 or TRBD2 (6 bases each). V lost 4 bases, J lost 0 bases, and 20 bases lay in between. The CDR3 runs 17 residues. Germline V CDR1 and CDR2: SGHKS, YYEKEE (reference sequence). As DNA, the CDR3 is TGTGCCAGCAGCCCCGACGGGGGCGGTCAGAGCTCCTACGAGCAGTACTTC. Its translation: CASSPDGGGQSSYEQYF.

The chain links TRBV7-6 to TRBJ2-6; maybe TRBD1 (6 bases). CDR3 length: 18 residues. V was trimmed by 2 bases and J by 0 bases, leaving 14 bases between them. CDR1 is SGHVS and CDR2 is FNYEAQ in the germline V gene. For the CDR3, the DNA is TGTGCCAGCAGCTTATATCGGACAGCATCCTCTGGGGCCAACGTCCTGACTTTC. It is translated as CASSLYRTASSGANVLTF.

The rearrangement joins TRBV7-8 to TRBJ1-5, with a possible D match to TRBD1 (5 bases). V lost 6 bases and J lost 1, with 19 bases in between. The CDR3 spans 17 residues. Germline CDR1 and CDR2: SGHVS and FQNEAQ. The CDR3, as DNA: TGTGCCAGCAGGTCCAGGCCGGGGGGAAGGAGCAATCAGCCCCAGCATTTT. Its translation: CASRSRPGGRSNQPQHF.

The J gene is TRBJ2-7, the V gene TRBV27; the D gene is possibly TRBD1 (6 bases). CDR1 MNHEY and CDR2 SMNVEV come from the germline V gene (reference sequence). This CDR3 spans 14 amino acids. The V end lost 1 base, the J end lost 6 bases, and 13 bases lay between the germline ends. CDR3 loop: CASSLFQQGGEQYF. As DNA, the CDR3 is TGTGCCAGCAGTTTATTCCAACAGGGTGGCGAGCAGTACTTC.

V is TRBV27 and J is TRBJ1-4, with a weak D call TRBD1 (6 bases). Trimming took 6 bases from V and 8 from J, leaving 19 bases between them. The CDR3 contains 15 residues. CDR1 MNHEY and CDR2 SMNVEV come from the germline V gene (reference sequence). The CDR3 nucleotides are TGTGCCAGCAGCCGGAACAGGTTGGGACAAGAAAAACTGTTTTTT. It encodes CASSRNRLGQEKLFF. Complete variable domain (other parts from reference TRBV27 and TRBJ1-4): EAQVTQNPRYLITVTGKKLTVTCSQNMNHEYMSWYRQDPGLGLRQIYYSMNVEVTDKGDVPEGYKVSRKEKRNFPLILESPSPNQTSLYFCASSRNRLGQEKLFFGSGTQLSVL.

This clone is a singleton in its sample. This rearrangement joins TRBV9 to TRBJ2-7; D is possibly TRBD1 (6 bases). Per germline, CDR1 SGDLS and CDR2 YYNGEE. This CDR3 spans 15 amino acids. The V gene lost 3 bases and the J gene lost 1 base, with 14 bases spanning the gap. Here the CDR3 DNA reads TGTGCCAGCAGCGGGCGCCGGGACAAATCCTACGAGCAGTACTTC. Translating gives CASSGRRDKSYEQYF.

The chain combines TRBV6-4 with TRBJ2-2, with D maybe TRBD1 (6 bases). Germline V gene sequence: CDR1 MRHNA, CDR2 SNTAGT. V was clipped by 4 bases and J by 3 bases, with 9 bases between them. The CDR3 runs 14 residues. The CDR3 nucleotides are TGTGCCAGCAGTGTGGGGGCTGACACCGGGGAGCTGTTTTTT. Translation gives CASSVGADTGELFF.

V and J are TRBV29-1 and TRBJ1-2; weak D call: TRBD1 (6 bases). From germline, CDR1 is SQVTM and CDR2 ANQGSEA. Trimming removed 8 bases from V and 3 bases from J, with 19 bases in between. CDR3 length: 14 residues. For the CDR3, the DNA is TGCAGCTACGGACAGCGCAGCCTAGACTATGGCTACACCTTC. It translates to CSYGQRSLDYGYTF.

The V call is TRBV7-9, the J call TRBJ2-1; D may be TRBD2 (5 bases). This CDR3 is built from 17 residues. Germline V gene data show CDR1 as SEHNR and CDR2 as FQNEAQ (reference sequence). Trimming shortened V by 4 bases and J by 7 bases, and 23 bases separated the two germline ends. The CDR3 DNA follows: TGTGCCAGCAGCTCAGGTTTGAAGCGGAAGAGCTCAAATGAGCAGTTCTTC. It yields the protein CASSSGLKRKSSNEQFF.

The sample holds a few counts of this clone. The chain combines TRBV12-2 with TRBJ1-1. TRBV12-2 is noted as a pseudogene. The CDR3 is made up of 13 amino acids. CDR3: CASRRSPGTEAFF. The CDR3 coding sequence is TGTGCAAGTCGTCGCTCTCCGGGCACTGAAGCTTTCTTT.

The rearrangement uses TRBV2 and TRBJ2-5; D is uncertain. Looked up from germline, CDR1 is SNHLY and CDR2 is FYNNEI. The V gene lost 9 bases and the J gene lost 0 bases, with 5 bases spanning the gap. There are 11 residues in the CDR3. CDR3 amino acids: CARQYQETQYF. In DNA form, the CDR3 reads TGTGCCAGACAGTACCAAGAGACCCAGTACTTC.

This clone was recorded once. The chain employs TRBV5-4 and TRBJ2-7; D call uncertain. CDR1 is SGHNT, CDR2 YYREEE, per germline (reference sequence). Deletions cut 0 bases from V and 4 bases from J, with 11 bases between. This CDR3 has 14 amino acids. This CDR3 reads CASSLGQMGYEQYF. CDR3 DNA: TGTGCCAGCAGCTTGGGGCAGATGGGGTACGAGCAGTACTTC. The whole variable domain, filled in from reference TRBV5-4 and TRBJ2-7, reads ETGVTQSPTHLIKTRGQQVTLRCSSQSGHNTVSWYQQALGQGPQFIFQYYREEENGRGNFPPRFSGLQFPNYSSELNVNALELDDSALYLCASSLGQMGYEQYFGPGTRLTVT.

This chain joins TRBV5-1 and TRBJ1-1; 12 nucleotides match TRBD1. The CDR3 runs 18 residues. J gave up 0 bases and V 4 bases, and 10 bases lay outside the gene matches. Germline-derived CDR1 and CDR2 are SGHRS and YFSETQ. CDR3 in DNA: TGCGCCAGCAGCATGGGAGCCGGGACAGGGGGCGTGAACACTGAAGCTTTCTTT. Its translation: CASSMGAGTGGVNTEAFF.

The J gene is TRBJ2-7, the V gene TRBV11-2; perhaps TRBD1 as D (6 bases). V lost 2 bases and J lost 2, with 16 bases in between. CDR1 is SGHAT and CDR2 is FQNNGV in the germline V gene. This CDR3 is 16 amino acids long. The CDR3 region is CASSLRFGQSTYEQYF. CDR3 sequence (DNA): TGTGCCAGCAGCTTACGGTTCGGACAGTCTACCTACGAGCAGTACTTC.

This chain joins TRBV27 and TRBJ2-5, with D perhaps TRBD2 (5 bases). Near its end, the DNA agrees better with TRBJ2-7, so the J call may be wrong. The CDR3 runs to 13 residues. From germline, CDR1 is MNHEY and CDR2 SMNVEV (reference sequence). The CDR3 DNA is TGTGCCAGCAGTTATCGGGGAAACTACGAGCAGTACTTC. Protein: CASSYRGNYEQYF.

The chain combines TRBV7-6 with TRBJ2-1; 8 nucleotides line up with TRBD2. Trimming at V came to 1 base and at J to 4 bases, leaving 6 bases not matched to a gene. The CDR3 runs 16 residues. Per germline, CDR1 SGHVS and CDR2 FNYEAQ. CDR3 nucleotides: TGTGCCAGCAGCTTAGTGGCCGGGAGGGCGTACAATGAGCAGTTCTTC. Its protein product is CASSLVAGRAYNEQFF.

The chain links TRBV7-8 to TRBJ2-7; 9 nucleotides line up with TRBD2. The CDR3 is 15 amino acids. Per germline, CDR1 SGHVS and CDR2 FQNEAQ. J lost 1 base, V lost 2 bases, and 3 bases had no gene match. The CDR3 sequence is CASSLTAGGSYEQYF. DNA for the CDR3: TGTGCCAGCAGCTTAACAGCGGGAGGTTCCTACGAGCAGTACTTC.

The chain joins TRBV19 to TRBJ1-3; D gene uncertain. Per the germline V gene, CDR1 is LNHDA and CDR2 is SQIVND (reference sequence). Trimming removed 8 bases at V and 1 base at J, with 3 bases between. The CDR3 contains 11 residues. CDR3 residues: CASRSGNTIYF. CDR3 nucleotides: TGTGCCAGTCGGTCTGGAAACACCATATATTTT.

The chain joins TRBV19 to TRBJ2-1; 11 bases map to TRBD2. The CDR3 consists of 16 residues. The germline V gene has CDR1 LNHDA and CDR2 SQIVND (reference sequence). V was clipped by 6 bases and J by 7 bases; unmatched bases: 11. CDR3: CASRLNVLAGGNEQFF. In DNA form, the CDR3 reads TGTGCCAGTAGACTAAACGTGCTAGCGGGAGGAAATGAGCAGTTCTTC. The whole variable domain, remainder taken from reference TRBV19 and TRBJ2-1, is DGGITQSPKYLFRKEGQNVTLSCEQNLNHDAMYWYRQDPGQGLRLIYYSQIVNDFQKGDIAEGYSVSREKKESFPLTVTSAQKNPTAFYLCASRLNVLAGGNEQFFGPGTRLTVL.

This clone was counted only a few times. This sequence joins TRBV5-6 and TRBJ2-5; 10 bases are shared with TRBD2. CDR1 and CDR2 (germline): SGHDT, YYEEEE. After removal of 2 bases from V and 3 bases from J, the junction contained 1 base not matched to a gene. The CDR3 spans 14 residues. CDR3 region: CASSFLAGEETQYF. The CDR3 DNA reads as TGTGCCAGCAGCTTTCTAGCGGGAGAAGAGACCCAGTACTTC.